This T cell receptor beta chain was recovered during a study of CD8 T cells in Susac syndrome. All included Susac syndrome patients satisfied recently defined diagnostic criteria for definite or probable disease. This clonotype was observed a handful of times. Germline V gene sequence: CDR1 LGHDT, CDR2 YNNKEL (reference sequence). Deletions cut 4 bases from V and 9 bases from J, with 7 bases between. The CDR3 length is 11 residues. After extraction with the RNeasy kit, about 0.5 to 1 ug of the RNA was reverse transcribed using random hexamers. TCRdb processed the immunoSEQ multiplex PCR reads anew with MiXCR; each CDR3 protein has one entry. The repertoire holds 200,000 to 250,000 distinct CDR3 sequences, with approximately 94% as singletons.

This sequence originates from a human donor with Susac syndrome. Sequencing was done on a sample of CD4+ T cells from PBMCs. V usage is TRBV3-1 and J usage is TRBJ2-1; D remains ambiguous. CDR3 sequence reads: CASSLRSEQFF. The DNA of the CDR3 is TGTGCCAGCAGCCTCAGGAGTGAGCAGTTCTTC.